This is a list of T cell receptor beta chains from one sample in a study of blood T cell repertoires in COVID-19. Produced via immunoSEQ multiplex PCR; TCRdb's table is partial and in-frame only. The data show about 170,000 clones, about three quarters seen once. The sequenced sample consisted of peripheral blood. The receptors were sampled from a man aged 55-75 years with acute or convalescent COVID-19. Both conserved end residues are trimmed from each CDR3.

TRBJ2-3 | TRBV4-1 | ASSRSLGQGGDTQY
TRBJ2-2 | TRBV6-5 | ASSYSGGVNTGELF
TRBJ2-1 | TRBV11-2 | ASSLGTFGSYNEQF
TRBJ2-1 | TRBV2 | ASSEAGGRDEQF
TRBJ2-7 | TRBV13 | ASSSESGGVSYEQY
TRBJ1-2 | TRBV27 | ASRATGGVSNGYT
TRBJ2-2 | TRBV11-2 | ASRPVRGAYTGELF
TRBJ1-2 | TRBV7-3 | ASSLTEAGSLGSGYT
TRBJ1-2 | TRBV27 | ASSLSQGLGYGYT
TRBJ1-5 | TRBV5-5 | ASSLVAGTNQPQH
TRBJ2-7 | TRBV30 | AWSVGQGYEQY
TRBJ1-4 | TRBV30 | AWSVGTGHEKLF
TRBJ2-7 | TRBV15 | ATSSRDRDTYEQY
TRBJ1-2 | TRBV4-3 | ASSADRSYT
TRBJ2-5 | TRBV12-5 | ASGLVRVSQETQY
TRBJ2-5 | TRBV11-2 | ASSFGASETQY
TRBJ2-7 | TRBV30 | AWSGRGLSYEQY
TRBJ2-1 | TRBV10-1 | ASSETVYNEQF
TRBJ2-2 | TRBV7-7 | ASSQDRVYTGELF
TRBJ2-1 | TRBV3-1/TRBV3-2 | ASSTIAGGYNEQF
TRBJ1-2 | TRBV6-5 | ASSIRGGLYGYT
TRBJ2-5 | TRBV4-1 | ASSQVRTSGGRYQETQY
TRBJ2-5 | TRBV6-2/TRBV6-3 | ASSPPLRGLGQY
TRBJ1-3 | TRBV10-1 | ASSGQPGNTIY
TRBJ2-7 | TRBV6-2/TRBV6-3 | ASSYNRGTYEQY
TRBJ1-1 | TRBV21-1 | ASSKGRTGGDTEAF
TRBJ2-7 | TRBV9 | ASSVGSGGHSYEQY
TRBJ2-2 | TRBV10-3 | AISALQGSTGELF
TRBJ1-2 | TRBV7-8 | ASSWGRGVGYT
TRBJ2-3 | TRBV13 | ASSLWAARGTDTQY
TRBJ1-3 | TRBV9 | ASSDLRGNTIY
TRBJ2-2 | TRBV5-1 | ASSLEGASNTGELF
TRBJ1-3 | TRBV28 | ASRPSGGGNTIY
TRBJ2-1 | TRBV29-1 | SVERVSNEQF
TRBJ2-1 | TRBV27 | ASSLRGQRGTSYNEQF
TRBJ2-3 | TRBV29-1 | SVRVGTSSTDTQY
TRBJ1-5 | TRBV11-2 | ASSLGQRNQPQH
TRBJ1-3 | TRBV4-1 | ASSRLGTFSGNTIY
TRBJ2-3 | TRBV7-2 | ASSLGLAGVSSTDTQY
TRBJ1-2 | TRBV6-1 | ASSEDSYYGDYGYT
TRBJ2-7 | TRBV10-3 | AIMIGGSYEQY
TRBJ2-2 | TRBV6-5 | ASSYSLAGELF